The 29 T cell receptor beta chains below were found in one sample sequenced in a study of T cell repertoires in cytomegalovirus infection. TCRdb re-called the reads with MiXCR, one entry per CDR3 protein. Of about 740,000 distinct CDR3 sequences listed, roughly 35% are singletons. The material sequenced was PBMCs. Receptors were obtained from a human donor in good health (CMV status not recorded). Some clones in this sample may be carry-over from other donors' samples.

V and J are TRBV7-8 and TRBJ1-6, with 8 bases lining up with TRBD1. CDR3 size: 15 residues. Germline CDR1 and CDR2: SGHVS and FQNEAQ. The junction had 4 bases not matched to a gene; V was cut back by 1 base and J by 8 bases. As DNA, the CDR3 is TGTGCCAGCAGCTTAGGGACAGGGCGTTATTCACCCCTCCACTTT. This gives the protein CASSLGTGRYSPLHF.

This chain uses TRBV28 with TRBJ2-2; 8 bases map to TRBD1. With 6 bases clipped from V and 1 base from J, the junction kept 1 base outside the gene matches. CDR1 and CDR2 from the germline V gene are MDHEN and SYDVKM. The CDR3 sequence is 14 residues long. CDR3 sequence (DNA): TGTGCCAGCAGGGGACAGGAGAACACCGGGGAGCTGTTTTTT. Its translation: CASRGQENTGELFF. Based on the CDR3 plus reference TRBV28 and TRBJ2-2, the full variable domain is DVKVTQSSRYLVKRTGEKVFLECVQDMDHENMFWYRQDPGLGLRLIYFSYDVKMKEKGDIPEGYSVSREKKERFSLILESASTNQTSMYLCASRGQENTGELFFGEGSRLTVL.

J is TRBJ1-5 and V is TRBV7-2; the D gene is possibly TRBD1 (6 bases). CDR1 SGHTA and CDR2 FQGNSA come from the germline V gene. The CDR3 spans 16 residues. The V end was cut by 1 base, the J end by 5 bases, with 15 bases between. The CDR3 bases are TGTGCCAGCAGCTTAGAGTCACAGGGAGCGGATCAGCCCCAGCATTTT. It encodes CASSLESQGADQPQHF.

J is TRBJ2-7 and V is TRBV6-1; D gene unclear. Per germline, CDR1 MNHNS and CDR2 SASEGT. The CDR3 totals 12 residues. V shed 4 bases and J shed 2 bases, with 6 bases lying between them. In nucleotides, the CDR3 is TGTGCCAGCAGTGTCCCTACCTACGAGCAGTACTTC. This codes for CASSVPTYEQYF.

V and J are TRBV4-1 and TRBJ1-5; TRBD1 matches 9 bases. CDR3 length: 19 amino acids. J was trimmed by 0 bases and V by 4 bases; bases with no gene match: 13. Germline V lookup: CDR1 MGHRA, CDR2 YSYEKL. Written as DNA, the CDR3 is TGCGCCAGCAGCCGATCCCCGGGACAGGGTTTTCATAGCAATCAGCCCCAGCATTTT. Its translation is CASSRSPGQGFHSNQPQHF.

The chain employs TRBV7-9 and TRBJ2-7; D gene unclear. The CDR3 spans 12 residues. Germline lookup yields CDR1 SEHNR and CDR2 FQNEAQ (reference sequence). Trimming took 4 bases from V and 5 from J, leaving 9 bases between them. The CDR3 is CASSSFSHEQYF. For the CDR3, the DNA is TGTGCCAGCAGCTCCTTTAGTCACGAGCAGTACTTC.

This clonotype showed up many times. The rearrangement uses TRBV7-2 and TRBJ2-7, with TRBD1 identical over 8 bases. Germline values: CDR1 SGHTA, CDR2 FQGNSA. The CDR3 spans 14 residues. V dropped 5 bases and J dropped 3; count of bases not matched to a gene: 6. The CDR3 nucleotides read TGTGCCAGCAGCCGACAGGGGAGGAACTACGAGCAGTACTTC. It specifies CASSRQGRNYEQYF.

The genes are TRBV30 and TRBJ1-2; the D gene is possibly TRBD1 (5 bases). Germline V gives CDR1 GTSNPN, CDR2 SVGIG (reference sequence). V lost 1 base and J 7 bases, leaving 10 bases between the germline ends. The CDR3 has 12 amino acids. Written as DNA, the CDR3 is TGTGCCTGGAGTGCGGGGGGTCGTGGCTACACCTTC. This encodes CAWSAGGRGYTF.

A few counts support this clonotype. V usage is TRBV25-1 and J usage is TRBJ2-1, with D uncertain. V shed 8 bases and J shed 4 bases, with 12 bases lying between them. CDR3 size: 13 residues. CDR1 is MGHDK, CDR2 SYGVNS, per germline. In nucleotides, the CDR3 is TGTGCCAGCGGCGTCACAGTGTACAATGAGCAGTTCTTC. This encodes CASGVTVYNEQFF.

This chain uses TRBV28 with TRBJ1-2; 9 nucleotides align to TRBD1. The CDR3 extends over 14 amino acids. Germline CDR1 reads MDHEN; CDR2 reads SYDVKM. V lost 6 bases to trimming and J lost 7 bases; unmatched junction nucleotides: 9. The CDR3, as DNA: TGTGCCAGCAGCACCGGGACAGGGTTTTTTGGCTACACCTTC. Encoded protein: CASSTGTGFFGYTF.

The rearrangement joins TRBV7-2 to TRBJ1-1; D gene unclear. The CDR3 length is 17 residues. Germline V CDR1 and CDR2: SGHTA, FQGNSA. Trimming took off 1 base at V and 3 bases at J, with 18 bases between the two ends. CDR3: CASSLVPDQEAYTEAFF. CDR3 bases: TGTGCCAGCAGCTTAGTACCCGATCAGGAGGCCTACACTGAAGCTTTCTTT.

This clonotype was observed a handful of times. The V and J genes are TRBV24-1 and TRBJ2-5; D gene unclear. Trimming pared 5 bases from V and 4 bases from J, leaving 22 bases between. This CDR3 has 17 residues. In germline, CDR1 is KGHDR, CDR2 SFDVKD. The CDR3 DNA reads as TGTGCCACCAGTGGCCCTACCGACTCCTTTCCTTCAGAGACCCAGTACTTC. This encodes CATSGPTDSFPSETQYF.

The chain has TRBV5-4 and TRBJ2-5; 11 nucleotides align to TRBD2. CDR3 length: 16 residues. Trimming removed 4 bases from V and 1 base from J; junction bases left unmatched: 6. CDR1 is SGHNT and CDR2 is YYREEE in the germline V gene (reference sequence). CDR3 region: CASSPIAGGLQETQYF. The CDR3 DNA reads TGTGCCAGCAGCCCAATAGCGGGGGGGCTCCAAGAGACCCAGTACTTC.

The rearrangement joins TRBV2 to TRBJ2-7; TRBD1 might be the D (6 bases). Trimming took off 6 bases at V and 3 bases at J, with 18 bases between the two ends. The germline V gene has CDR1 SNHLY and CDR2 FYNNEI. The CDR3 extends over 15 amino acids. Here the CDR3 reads CASSPPRDTFYEQYF. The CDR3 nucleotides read TGTGCCAGCAGCCCCCCCCGGGACACCTTCTACGAGCAGTACTTC.

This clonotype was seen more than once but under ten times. The CDR3 bases are TGTGCCAGTAGGGGACCACTAGCGGGGGTACCCACCTACGAGCAGTACTTC. The encoded protein is CASRGPLAGVPTYEQYF. V is TRBV19 and J is TRBJ2-7; 11 bases fit TRBD2. In germline, CDR1 is LNHDA, CDR2 SQIVND (reference sequence). The ends lost 6 bases at V and 2 bases at J; junction bases unmatched: 12. The CDR3 runs to 17 residues.

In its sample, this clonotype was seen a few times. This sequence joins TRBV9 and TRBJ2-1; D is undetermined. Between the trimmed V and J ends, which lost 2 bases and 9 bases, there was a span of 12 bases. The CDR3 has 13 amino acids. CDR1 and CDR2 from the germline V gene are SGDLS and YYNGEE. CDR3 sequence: CASSVDGYSEQFF. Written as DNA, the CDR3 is TGTGCCAGCAGCGTGGACGGGTATAGTGAGCAGTTCTTC.

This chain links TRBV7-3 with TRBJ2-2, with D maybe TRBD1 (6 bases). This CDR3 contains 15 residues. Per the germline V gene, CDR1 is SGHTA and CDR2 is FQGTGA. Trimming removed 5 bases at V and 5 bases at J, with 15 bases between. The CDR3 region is CASSPNRDSTGELFF. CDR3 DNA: TGTGCCAGCAGCCCGAACAGGGATTCGACCGGGGAGCTGTTTTTT.

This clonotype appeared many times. The CDR3 reads CASSPGRGHTDTQYF. The CDR3 nucleotides read TGTGCCAGCAGCCCCGGGAGGGGGCACACAGATACGCAGTATTTT. This chain uses TRBV7-9 with TRBJ2-3; weak D call: TRBD2 (8 bases). The germline V gene encodes CDR1 SEHNR and CDR2 FQNEAQ (reference sequence). Trimming removed 5 bases at V and 2 bases at J, with 14 bases between. This CDR3 has 15 residues. Full variable domain (rest looked up from reference TRBV7-9 and TRBJ2-3): DTGVSQNPRHKITKRGQNVTFRCDPISEHNRLYWYRQTLGQGPEFLTYFQNEAQLEKSRLLSDRFSAERPKGSFSTLEIQRTEQGDSAMYLCASSPGRGHTDTQYFGPGTRLTVL.

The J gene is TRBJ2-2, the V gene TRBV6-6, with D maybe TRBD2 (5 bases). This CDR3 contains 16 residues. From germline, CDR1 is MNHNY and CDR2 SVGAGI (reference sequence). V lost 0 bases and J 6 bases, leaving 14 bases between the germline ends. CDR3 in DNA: TGTGCCAGCAGTTACTCGGGCCAGGCCGGGGCCGGGGAGCTGTTTTTT. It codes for CASSYSGQAGAGELFF.

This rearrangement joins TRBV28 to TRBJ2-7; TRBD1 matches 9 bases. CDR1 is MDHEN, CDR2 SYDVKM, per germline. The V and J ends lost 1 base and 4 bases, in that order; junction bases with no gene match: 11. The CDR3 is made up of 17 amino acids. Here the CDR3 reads CASSLSQTLGQGYEQYF. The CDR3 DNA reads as TGTGCCAGCAGTTTATCCCAAACCCTGGGACAGGGATACGAGCAGTACTTC. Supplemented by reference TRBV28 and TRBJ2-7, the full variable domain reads DVKVTQSSRYLVKRTGEKVFLECVQDMDHENMFWYRQDPGLGLRLIYFSYDVKMKEKGDIPEGYSVSREKKERFSLILESASTNQTSMYLCASSLSQTLGQGYEQYFGPGTRLTVT.

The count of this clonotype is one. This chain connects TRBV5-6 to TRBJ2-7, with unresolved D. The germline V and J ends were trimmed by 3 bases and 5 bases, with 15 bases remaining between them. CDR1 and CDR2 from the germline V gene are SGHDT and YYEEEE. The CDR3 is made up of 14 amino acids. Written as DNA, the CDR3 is TGTGCCAGCAGCTCCCCCCCGGGCGCCAACGAGCAGTACTTC. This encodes CASSSPPGANEQYF.

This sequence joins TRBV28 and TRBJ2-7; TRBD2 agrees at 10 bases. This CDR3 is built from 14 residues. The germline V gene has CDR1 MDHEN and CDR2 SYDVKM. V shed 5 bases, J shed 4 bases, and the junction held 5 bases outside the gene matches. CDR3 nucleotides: TGTGCCAGCAGTGGGGGACTAGCGTTGTACGAGCAGTACTTC. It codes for CASSGGLALYEQYF.

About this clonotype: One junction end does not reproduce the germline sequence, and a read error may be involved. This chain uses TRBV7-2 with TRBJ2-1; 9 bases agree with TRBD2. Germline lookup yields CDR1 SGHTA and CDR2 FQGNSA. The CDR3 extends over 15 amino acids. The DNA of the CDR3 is TGTGCCAGCTGCTTAGGACTAGCGTTGGGCAATGAGCAGTTCTTC. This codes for CASCLGLALGNEQFF.

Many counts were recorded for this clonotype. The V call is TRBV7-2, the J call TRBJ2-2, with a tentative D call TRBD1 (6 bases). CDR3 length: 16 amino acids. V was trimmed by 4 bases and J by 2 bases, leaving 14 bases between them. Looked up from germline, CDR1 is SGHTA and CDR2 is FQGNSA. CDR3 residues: CASSYQPGHNTGELFF. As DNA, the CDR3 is TGTGCCAGCAGCTACCAGCCGGGACACAACACCGGGGAGCTGTTTTTT.

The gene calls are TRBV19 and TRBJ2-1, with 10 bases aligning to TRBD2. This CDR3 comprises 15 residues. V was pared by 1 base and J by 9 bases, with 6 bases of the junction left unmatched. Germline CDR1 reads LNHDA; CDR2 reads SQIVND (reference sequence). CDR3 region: CASSIVASGRGEQFF. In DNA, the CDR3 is TGTGCCAGTAGTATAGTCGCTAGCGGGAGAGGTGAGCAGTTCTTC.

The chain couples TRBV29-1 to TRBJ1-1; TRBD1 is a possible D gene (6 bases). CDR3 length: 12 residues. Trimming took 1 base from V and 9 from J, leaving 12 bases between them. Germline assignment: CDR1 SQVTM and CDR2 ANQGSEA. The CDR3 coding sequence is TGCAGCGTTGAAGGGACAGCCTATAAAGCTTTCTTT. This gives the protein CSVEGTAYKAFF.

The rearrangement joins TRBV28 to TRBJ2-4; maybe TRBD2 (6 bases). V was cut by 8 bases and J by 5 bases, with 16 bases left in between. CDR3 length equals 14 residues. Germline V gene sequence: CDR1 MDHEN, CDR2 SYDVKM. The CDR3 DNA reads TGTGCCAGCCCTCCATCTTGGGGGGAAAACATTCAGTACTTC. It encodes CASPPSWGENIQYF.

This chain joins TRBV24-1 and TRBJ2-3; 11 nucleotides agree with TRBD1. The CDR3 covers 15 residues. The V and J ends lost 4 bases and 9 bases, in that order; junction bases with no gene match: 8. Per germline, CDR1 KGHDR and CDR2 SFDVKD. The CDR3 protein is CATSDRDRGVWTQYF. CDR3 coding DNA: TGTGCCACCAGTGACCGGGACAGGGGGGTATGGACGCAGTATTTT.

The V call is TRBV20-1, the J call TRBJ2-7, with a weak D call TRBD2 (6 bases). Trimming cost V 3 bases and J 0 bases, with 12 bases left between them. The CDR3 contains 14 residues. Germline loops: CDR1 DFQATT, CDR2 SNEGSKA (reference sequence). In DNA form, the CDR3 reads TGCAGTGCTAGTTATAGCGGAGGCTCCTACGAGCAGTACTTC. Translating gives CSASYSGGSYEQYF.